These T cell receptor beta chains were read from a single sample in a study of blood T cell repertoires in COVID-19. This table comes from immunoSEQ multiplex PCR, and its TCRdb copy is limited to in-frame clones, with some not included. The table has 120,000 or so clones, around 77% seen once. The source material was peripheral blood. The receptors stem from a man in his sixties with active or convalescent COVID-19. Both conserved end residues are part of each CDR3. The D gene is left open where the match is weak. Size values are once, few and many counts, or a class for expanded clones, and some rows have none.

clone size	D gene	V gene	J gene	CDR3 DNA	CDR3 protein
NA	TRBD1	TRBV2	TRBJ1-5	TGTGCCAGTCAAAGGGACAGGGCTCGCAATCAGCCCCAGCATTTT	CASQRDRARNQPQHF
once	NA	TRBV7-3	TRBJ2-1	TGTGCCAGCAGCCCGGGACAAGGGGTCGGGGATGAGCAGTTCTTC	CASSPGQGVGDEQFF
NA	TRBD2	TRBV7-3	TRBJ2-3	TGTGCCAGCAGCCCCGGACTAGCGGCCACAAATACGCAGTATTTT	CASSPGLAATNTQYF
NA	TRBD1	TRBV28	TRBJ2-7	TGTGCCAGCAGGCCGGGACAGGGGGCGTGGGAGCAGTACTTC	CASRPGQGAWEQYF
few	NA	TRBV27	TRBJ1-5	TGTGCCAGCAGTCCCAGATCAGGGGTTCAGCCCCAGCATTTT	CASSPRSGVQPQHF
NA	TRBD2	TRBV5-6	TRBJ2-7	TGTGCCAGCAGCTCCACCGGACTAGCGGGTTACGAGCAGTACTTC	CASSSTGLAGYEQYF
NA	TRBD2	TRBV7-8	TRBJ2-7	TGTGCCAGCAGCGTACTAGCGGGAGTCTCCTACGAGCAGTACTTC	CASSVLAGVSYEQYF
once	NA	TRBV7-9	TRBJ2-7	TGTGCCAGCAGCTTAGAAGCGGGTAGGAACGAGCAGTACTTC	CASSLEAGRNEQYF
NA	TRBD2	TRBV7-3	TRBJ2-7	TGTGCCAGCAGCCCCGGACTAGCGGGATATCGCGAGCAGTACTTC	CASSPGLAGYREQYF
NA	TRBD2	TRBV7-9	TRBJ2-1	TGTGCCAGCAGCCCCAGGGGGACTAGCGGACAAGAGCAGTTCTTC	CASSPRGTSGQEQFF
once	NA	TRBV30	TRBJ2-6	TGTGCCTGGACCCCTCTGGCTCCCGTTGGTGGGGCCAACGTCCTGACTTTC	CAWTPLAPVGGANVLTF
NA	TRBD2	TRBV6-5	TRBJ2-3	TGTGCCAGCAGCTGGGTGGGGGAGGGAGATACGCAGTATTTT	CASSWVGEGDTQYF
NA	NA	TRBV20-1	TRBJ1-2	TGCAGCCTTGACACCTCCTATGGCTACACCTTC	CSLDTSYGYTF
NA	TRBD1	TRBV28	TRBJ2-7	TGTGCCAGCAGCTATACTTGGGGGGACAGGGTTCGTTACGAGCAGTACTTC	CASSYTWGDRVRYEQYF
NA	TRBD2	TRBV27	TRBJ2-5	TGTGCCAGCAGATTCGGACTAGCGGGAGTAGAGACCCAGTACTTC	CASRFGLAGVETQYF
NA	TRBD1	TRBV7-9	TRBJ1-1	TGTGCCAGCAGCTTAGGGGGACAGCTAATTGAAGCTTTCTTT	CASSLGGQLIEAFF
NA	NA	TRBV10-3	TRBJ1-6	TGTGCCATCAGTGAACGACAGTATAATTCACCCCTCCACTTT	CAISERQYNSPLHF
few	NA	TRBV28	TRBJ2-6	TGTGCCAGCAGTTATAACTCTGGGGCCAACGTCCTGACTTTC	CASSYNSGANVLTF
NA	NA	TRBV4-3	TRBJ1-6	TGCGCCAGCAGCCAAGATCCGGTCGGCTCCTATAATTCACCCCTCCACTTT	CASSQDPVGSYNSPLHF
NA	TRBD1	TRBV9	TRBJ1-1	TGTGCCAGCAGCGTCCTTACAGGGGGGAACACTGAAGCTTTCTTT	CASSVLTGGNTEAFF
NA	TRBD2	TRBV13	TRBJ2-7	TGTGCCAGCAGCTTAGAGGGATTGCGGGTTAGCGGGAGTTACGAGCAGTACTTC	CASSLEGLRVSGSYEQYF
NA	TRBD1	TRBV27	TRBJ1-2	TGTGCCAGCAGTTTCGGACAGGGTAACTATGGCTACACCTTC	CASSFGQGNYGYTF
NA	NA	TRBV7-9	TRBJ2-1	TGTGCCAGCACCGGCAGGGCGTACAATGAGCAGTTCTTC	CASTGRAYNEQFF
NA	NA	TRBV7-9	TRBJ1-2	TGTGCCAGCACCCACGGGGATAACGGCTACACCTTC	CASTHGDNGYTF
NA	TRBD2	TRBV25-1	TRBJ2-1	TGTGCCAGCGGGCCCGCGGGAGGCCACAATGAGCAGTTCTTC	CASGPAGGHNEQFF
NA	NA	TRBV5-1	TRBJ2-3	TGCGCCAGCAGCTTGGGCGGGTCGTCCTCGTATTACACAGATACGCAGTATTTT	CASSLGGSSSYYTDTQYF
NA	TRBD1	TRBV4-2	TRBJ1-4	TGTGCCAGCAGCCAAGAATCGGCCAGGGGGACAACTAATGAAAAACTGTTTTTT	CASSQESARGTTNEKLFF
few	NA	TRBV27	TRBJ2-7	TGTGCCAGCAGCCCGGTCGGGGGGCCCTACGAGCAGTACTTC	CASSPVGGPYEQYF
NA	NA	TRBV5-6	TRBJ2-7	TGTGCCAGCAGCTTGTTTGGCGACAGGAACTACGAGCAGTACTTC	CASSLFGDRNYEQYF
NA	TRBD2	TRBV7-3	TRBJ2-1	TGTGCCAGCAGCTTATCGGGGGGAGGTGAGCAGTTCTTC	CASSLSGGGEQFF
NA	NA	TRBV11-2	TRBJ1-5	TGTGCCAGCAGCTTAGCCTGGGGCTCGGATGGGCCCCAGCATTTT	CASSLAWGSDGPQHF
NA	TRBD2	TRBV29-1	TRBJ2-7	TGCAGCGTTCGTGGACTAGCGGGAAAGCTTTCCTACGAGCAGTACTTC	CSVRGLAGKLSYEQYF
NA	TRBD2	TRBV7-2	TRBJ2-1	TGTGCCAGCAGCTCCCGTCCCCTAGCGGGAGGGGTGAATGAGCAGTTCTTC	CASSSRPLAGGVNEQFF
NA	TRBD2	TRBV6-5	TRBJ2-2	TGTGCCAGCAGTAGAGGGACTACGAACACCGGGGAGCTGTTTTTT	CASSRGTTNTGELFF
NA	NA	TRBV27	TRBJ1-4	TGTGCCAGCAGAACAGTTAATGAAAAACTGTTTTTT	CASRTVNEKLFF
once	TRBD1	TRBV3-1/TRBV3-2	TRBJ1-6	TGTGCCAGCAGCCGAGGGACAGGTTATAATTCACCCCTCCACTTT	CASSRGTGYNSPLHF
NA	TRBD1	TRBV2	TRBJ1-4	TGTGCCAGCAGTGAATTGGGGACAGAAGGAGAAAAACTGTTTTTT	CASSELGTEGEKLFF
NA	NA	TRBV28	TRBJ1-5	TGTGCCAGCAGAAAGTTCGGTCAGCCCCAGCATTTT	CASRKFGQPQHF
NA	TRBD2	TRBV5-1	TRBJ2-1	TGCGCCAGCAGCGCGGGACTAGGCGATGAGCAGTTCTTC	CASSAGLGDEQFF
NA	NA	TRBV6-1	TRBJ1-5	TGTGCCAGCAGTGAACAGGGGAGAGTTGGTCAGCCCCAGCATTTT	CASSEQGRVGQPQHF
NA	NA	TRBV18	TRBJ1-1	TGTGCCAGCTCACCCTTCGTGGGGGCGAACACTGAAGCTTTCTTT	CASSPFVGANTEAFF
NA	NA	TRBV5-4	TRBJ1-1	TGTGCCAGCAGCTTGACGGGGGTGAACACTGAAGCTTTCTTT	CASSLTGVNTEAFF
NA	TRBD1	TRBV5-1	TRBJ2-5	TGCGCCAGCAGCCCGCTACAGGGGATGCAGGAGACCCAGTACTTC	CASSPLQGMQETQYF
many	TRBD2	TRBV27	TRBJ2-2	TGTGCCAGCAGTTTACTAGCGGGAGTTGGCACCGGGGAGCTGTTTTTT	CASSLLAGVGTGELFF
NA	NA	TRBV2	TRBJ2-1	TGTGCCAGCAGTTCGGACAGCCCAATAGTGCAGTTCTTC	CASSSDSPIVQFF
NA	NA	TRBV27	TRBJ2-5	TGTGCCAGCAGTTCCACTACGGCCCAGACCCAGTACTTC	CASSSTTAQTQYF
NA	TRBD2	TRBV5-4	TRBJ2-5	TGTGCCAGCAGCTCGCCCTTGACTAGCGGGAGGATTGGGGCAGAGACCCAGTACTTC	CASSSPLTSGRIGAETQYF
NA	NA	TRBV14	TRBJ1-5	TGTGCCAGCAGCCAAGATCACGGGGGGGCCCAGCATTTT	CASSQDHGGAQHF
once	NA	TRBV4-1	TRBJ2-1	TGCGCCAGCAGCCAAGACGGCGGCCTAGCCAATGAGCAGTTCTTC	CASSQDGGLANEQFF
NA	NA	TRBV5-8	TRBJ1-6	TGTGCCAGCAGCTTAATGGGCTCTTCATTTTCACCCCTCCACTTT	CASSLMGSSFSPLHF
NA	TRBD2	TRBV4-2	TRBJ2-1	TGTGCCACCAAACCCATGGCGGGAGGGGTGGGCGATGAGCAGTTCTTC	CATKPMAGGVGDEQFF
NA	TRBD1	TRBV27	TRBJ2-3	TGTGCCAGCAGTTTGACAGGGAGCACAGATACGCAGTATTTT	CASSLTGSTDTQYF
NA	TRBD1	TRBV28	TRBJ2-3	TGTGCCAGCAGTTACGGACAGGGGGCCGCAGATACGCAGTATTTT	CASSYGQGAADTQYF
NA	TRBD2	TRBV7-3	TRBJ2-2	TGTGCCAGCAGTCAGGGAGGGGCAAACACCGGGGAGCTGTTTTTT	CASSQGGANTGELFF
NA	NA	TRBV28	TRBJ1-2	TGTGCCAGCAGTTTATCGGTTTCGGGGGATAACTATGGCTACACCTTC	CASSLSVSGDNYGYTF
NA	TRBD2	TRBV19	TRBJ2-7	TGTGCCAGTAGTTACGGACTAGCGGTATACGAGCAGTACTTC	CASSYGLAVYEQYF
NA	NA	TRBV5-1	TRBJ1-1	TGCGCCAGCAGCTCAGACATGAACACTGAAGCTTTCTTT	CASSSDMNTEAFF